The TCR beta chain described here comes from a study of cytomegalovirus exposure and HLA in healthy donors (dated by TCRdb to the late 2010s). Some background on the complete study: In an earlier analysis of 550 to 750 of the donors, 276 Gb of sequence data and about 110 million unique TCR beta sequences from roughly 190 million T cells were reported. Donor age, sex, ethnicity and CMV serostatus were compiled together with the repertoire data. Using immunosequencing, the study profiled T cell repertoires from roughly 650 subjects and related those repertoires to cytomegalovirus serostatus. A later genetic analysis took genome-wide SNP genotypes for about 55% of the 666 donors and used that subset as a discovery cohort. High-throughput TCR immunosequencing, statistical association of individual TCRs with disease status, and machine learning were combined to predict cytomegalovirus infection status. To study patterns of TCR occurrence, a later analysis re-analyzed previously published TCR beta repertoires from 500 to 850 donors and added high-resolution HLA genotyping. Typing coverage varied by locus: roughly 629-640 donors for A, B, C, DRB1 and DQB1; approximately 500 for DQA1; 600 to 610 for DPA1; fewer than 480 for DPB1. Among the roughly 390 genotyped donors, more than 70% belonged to the genetic ancestry cluster associated with self-reported Caucasian donors. Among around 400 genotyped donors of the cohort, an average of approximately 240,000 unique TCR beta nucleotide sequences was sequenced per donor, of which roughly 17% were non-productive. All discovery cohort repertoires had been generated using a single sequencing platform. An earlier analysis of around 580 of the donors used high-throughput TCR beta sequencing to judge whether each TCR beta V gene segment behaved as functional or pseudogenic. An early release that covered some 630 HLA-typed donors contained 250 to 350 gigabases of sequencing data and 65 million to 100 million unique TCR sequences. In addition to the first cohort of 650 to 750 subjects, a separate validation cohort of approximately 130 different subjects was used. HLA typing covered class I and class II loci at four-digit resolution. Roughly 5 DR-DQ haplotypes were handled as single units for association and clustering, since linkage in the cohort was strong. In the later analysis, no new phenotypic data were used to find candidate immune exposures; instead, reliance was placed on TCR beta sequences and their occurrence across donors. The study was designed to test whether signatures of past pathogen exposure could be identified by cataloging public T cell receptors. On the study overall, not on this receptor specifically: According to a later analysis, TCR association rates differed among HLA loci, with DRB1 alleles showing the most associated TCRs and HLA-C alleles showing the fewest. This cohort had only TCR beta chains sequenced, and the lack of alpha or paired-chain data limited which features could be detected. A total of 150 to 200 TCR beta chains were listed by the study as associated with cytomegalovirus. The presence/absence analyses assumed that sequencing depth was roughly uniform across donors, and that assumption may not be true. A further reported finding was that TCR beta sequences accurately predicted the HLA-A and HLA-B alleles for most subjects in the first cohort. An association between a missense DCLRE1C variant and V-gene and J-gene trimming of TCR beta chains was found in a later genetic analysis and replicated in an independent cohort. A cluster of highly shared sequence variants was judged likely to represent a technical artifact of the sequencing pipeline. A later analysis found that HLA-associated TCR beta chains were more clonally expanded and had lower generation probabilities than equally common non-associated chains. According to a later analysis, parvovirus B19, influenza, CMV and Epstein-Barr virus appeared linked to several top co-occurrence clusters. Because HLA typing was missing for some donors at each locus, association tests included only the typed subset. When HLA alleles, especially DR and DQ, strongly co-occurred, TCR associations were difficult to assign to individual alleles. Linkage disequilibrium might explain the correlated functional status among segregating V segments, but an unknown experimental factor could not be ruled out. In a later analysis, 15,000 to 20,000 TCR beta sequences were associated with specific HLA alleles at a false discovery rate of 0.05. The 87-base-pair reads could not distinguish some IMGT-functional V segments, including TRBV6-2 and TRBV6-3, so those segments were excluded. Because counts were too low, around 18 rarely observed V segments, including chromosome 9 orphons, were left out of the earlier analysis of several hundred of the donors. In an earlier analysis of a few hundred of the donors, most TCR beta V segments were observed in productive rearrangements about 90% or about 30% of the time, broadly matching IMGT annotations. According to a later analysis, most CMV-associated TCR beta chains appeared to be HLA-restricted, and the HLA associations seemed to be driven largely by CMV exposure. The authors suggested that the approach could potentially be extended to other disease states and immunological phenotypes. While some public TCRs were present in many individuals, most TCR sequences turned up only very rarely across donors. A later genetic analysis reported fewer N-insertions in productive TCRs among donors in an Asian-associated ancestry cluster than the roughly 620-donor mean. The classifier was reported to diagnose cytomegalovirus status with high specificity and sensitivity in both the original cohort and the validation cohort. The only immune exposure information available for the cohort was CMV serostatus. A few of the identified cytomegalovirus-associated TCR beta chains were confirmed in vitro to be specific for cytomegalovirus antigens.

The CDR3 measures 16 amino acids from cysteine to phenylalanine. Just CDR3 DNA is preserved here, 48 bases in frame from base 1. A distance of 18 bases separates the germline ends of V and J, which lose 4 bases and 7 bases respectively. From the germline V gene, CDR1 is SGHDT and CDR2 is YYEEEE. Details on this clone: Its cognate antigen has yet to be identified. No much larger clone is present one base from it, and per-base qualities are unavailable.

To prepare the library, the immunoSEQ multiplex PCR assay was applied. For the multiplex PCR, a mixture combining 60 forward primers for TCR Vbeta segments and 13 reverse primers for TCR Jbeta segments was used. Amplification of the CDR3 region of rearranged TCR beta genes was performed with a multiplex PCR assay on genomic DNA. The amplified TCR beta libraries were sequenced on the Illumina HiSeq System as 87-base-pair reads. The study's own analysis went as follows. Across the 700 or so repertoires, a later analysis counted some 80 million unique TCR beta chains, around 10 million of which were shared by at least two donors. A nearest-neighbor algorithm error-corrected the raw reads and collapsed the reads into unique sequences, merging closely related sequences to remove PCR and sequencing errors. CDR3 sequences were aligned to IMGT reference sequences to assign V, D and J gene segments. For a sequence to be retained, a match of at least six nucleotides to both a V gene segment and a J gene segment was required. A rearrangement counted as productive if the CDR3 had no stop codons and remained in frame with V and J, and every other rearrangement counted as non-productive. CDR3 was defined by IMGT convention, running from the second conserved V-encoded cysteine to the conserved J-encoded phenylalanine. The earlier analysis of 587 of the donors excluded any sequence lacking an unambiguous match to a single V gene segment. In an earlier analysis of some 590 of the donors, V segments were called functional above 56.7% productive rearrangements and were called segregating when the between-donor standard deviation exceeded 5%. To diagnose cytomegalovirus status from the catalog of TCR beta chain sequences, a statistical classification framework was built. In a later analysis, TCR nucleotide sequences were compared against IMGT/GENE-DB human TR gene sequences so that V and J genes could be assigned. In a later analysis, CDR3 sequences and most-parsimonious VDJ recombination scenarios were assigned using the TCRdist pipeline. In a later analysis, every TCR beta chain was defined by the combination of its CDR3 amino acid sequence and its V-gene family, and reads without a unique V-gene family were dropped. In a later analysis, 450 to 600 highly shared, low-generation-probability nucleotide sequences were removed to address suspected cross-contamination and a sequencing artifact. In a later analysis, a clonal expansion index for each public chain was calculated from normalized within-repertoire ranks of inferred template counts. A later analysis computed generation probabilities with a VDJ recombination model fitted to out-of-frame rearrangements, and checked the results against IGoR. In a later analysis, hypergeometric tests were used to score TCR-TCR, TCR-HLA and TCR-CMV co-occurrence, with a repertoire-size bias correction applied to TCR pairs. In a later analysis, false discovery rates were estimated by permuting HLA or CMV assignments 20 times. In a later analysis, co-occurring TCRs were grouped using DBSCAN, and TCRdist sequence similarity was added for clustering within HLA-allele-positive subsets. For co-occurrence clustering, repertoires with fewer than 30,000 or more than 120,000 public chains were excluded, along with 4 to 6 repertoires with anomalous nucleotide sharing. TCRdb stores this immuneACCESS table with in-frame sequences only. Part of the clones is absent; in the studies checked, under half of the shortfall reflects unresolved V genes, and no reason is known for the rest. Clonal size and the V and J genes are those of that table, whereas D and trimming came from the DNA. This sample lists approximately 190,000 clones; about 84% were detected once. In total, the top ten clones hold 3.5% to 4% of the sample.

The cohort was made up of roughly 670 healthy bone marrow donors. At the time of sampling, all cohort members were nominally healthy, though unrecorded immune exposures were likely present. The donor was CMV seronegative and was included in the group of under 450 seronegative cohort members. A peripheral blood sample was provided by each donor, and peripheral blood mononuclear cells were used for TCR beta sequencing. Genomic DNA was extracted from the blood cell samples with the Qiagen DNeasy Blood Extraction Kit. Sequencing used PBMCs. Recombination linked TRBV5-6 to TRBJ1-6, and possibly TRBD1, on 6 matching bases. This receptor was identified in a man aged 50-59 years in good health and CMV-seronegative. The CDR3 in this case is CASSRGRGLGNSPLHF. The DNA reads TGTGCCAGCAGCCGTGGGCGGGGGCTCGGGAATTCACCCCTCCACTTT.